This TCR beta chain appears in the sequencing data of a study of T cell responses to AZD1222 COVID-19 vaccine (dated by TCRdb to the early 2020s). For the wider study: TCR sequencing covered 233 trial participants: 207 given two doses of AZD1222 and 26 given two doses of MenACWY control vaccine. Trial participants were enrolled by age into 18-55, 56-69 and 70-plus year subgroups, with about 150, 28 and 57 TCR-sequenced participants respectively.

The CDR3 numbers 14 residues from cysteine through phenylalanine. The entry retains the CDR3 DNA only, 42 bases that are in frame from base 1. V sheds 5 bases and J sheds 9 bases, leaving 18 bases between their ends. CDR1 SGHTA and CDR2 FQGTGA were looked up in the germline V gene. The CDR3 regions of human TCRbeta chains were subjected to immunosequencing. The published analysis was carried out like this. TCRs in the repertoires were compared against a reference library of SARS-CoV-2-specific TCRs that had been generated with the MIRA antigen-specificity platform. Breadth was defined as the fraction of unique TCRs that were SARS-CoV-2-associated. Depth was defined as the fraction of total T cells that were SARS-CoV-2-associated. Each spike-specific TCR was assigned to its reactive spike region and to a CD4 or CD8 class using the MIRA data. Log10-transformed breadth and depth values were compared by one-way ANOVA with Sidak's multiple comparisons tests. Held by TCRdb, this immuneACCESS table contains in-frame sequences only and omits some clones. Under half of the omission traces to an unresolved V gene where checked; the cause of the rest is unknown. D and trimming were read from the DNA, whereas the V and J calls and clone size are those reported in that table. Recorded for this sample are around 150,000 clones; about 89% of them occurred a single time. The ten biggest clones cover about 7.5% of the sample.

On this clone: Its antigen is unknown. There are no base qualities to consult, and no much larger clone falls within one base.

Study-level results and caveats: Conclusions about previously exposed vaccinees are limited because only six or seven AZD1222 recipients were SARS-CoV-2 seropositive at baseline. Reportedly, almost half of the unique spike-specific TCRs recognized epitopes lying outside the regions that are mutated in the B.1.351 and B.1.1.7 variants. Participants were mostly white British and included more females than males, and it was suggested by the authors that clonal diversity may have been underestimated. The 56-69-year group was small, and its depth increase did not reach significance, likely because of low power. Spike-specific TCR breadth and depth rose significantly after two AZD1222 doses compared with day 0 and with MenACWY recipients. Vaccine-associated CD4 TCRs spanned the whole spike protein, with dominant responses in regions 160-218 and 743-854. Because no samples from the day 14 peak response were available, repertoires could be characterized only after the peak T cell response.

Per the publication, the time point label means: about 28 days (+/-7) after the second vaccine dose. According to the study, the label for this sample's treatment or condition signals: meningococcal conjugate vaccine given as trial control. Vaccinee samples came from UK trials COV001 and COV002, including a single-blind randomized controlled phase 2/3 trial of AZD1222 (ChAdOx1 nCoV-19) in healthy adults. For TCRbeta chain sequencing, PBMC samples were collected from trial participants at day 0 and at day 28 after the second dose. Sequenced material: peripheral blood, taken 28 days after the second dose of the MenACWY control vaccine. This TCR came from an adult who received the MenACWY meningococcal vaccine as a control. This sequence uses TRBV7-3 and TRBJ2-3; TRBD1 is possibly the D segment (5 matching bases). The CDR3: CASSTTGQGRTQYF. In nucleotide form, the sequence is TGTGCCAGCAGCACGACTGGCCAGGGTAGGACGCAGTATTTT.